These 19 T cell receptor beta chains were all obtained from the same sample, sequenced in a study of blood T cell repertoires in COVID-19 (dated by TCRdb to about 2020). The receptor library was made with the immunoSEQ multiplex PCR assay. In its TCRdb copy, this immuneACCESS table keeps in-frame sequences only and misses some clones. Where compared with another copy, unresolved V genes explain less than half of these, and the others have no known cause. The table for this sample lists a few hundred thousand clones; about 88% of them were counted only once. The ten top clones hold approximately 1% of the sample. Sequenced sample: PBMCs or T cells enriched from blood (not recorded which). Receptors were obtained from a woman in her twenties or thirties who had recovered from COVID-19.

This chain links TRBV3-1 (or the pseudogene TRBV3-2) with TRBJ2-3, with TRBD2 as a possible D gene (5 bases). CDR3 length: 13 residues. Trimming stripped 4 bases from V and 2 bases from J, with 7 bases between. Germline CDR1 is LGHDT and CDR2 is YNNKEL (reference sequence). The CDR3 sequence: CASSPDFTDTQYF. The CDR3 nucleotides read TGTGCCAGCAGCCCGGACTTCACAGATACGCAGTATTTT.

This clone came up once. The genes are TRBV28 and TRBJ2-1, with 7 bases matching TRBD1. The CDR3 consists of 16 residues. The junction had 9 bases not matched to a gene; V was cut back by 0 bases and J by 7 bases. Germline loops: CDR1 MDHEN, CDR2 SYDVKM. The CDR3 is CASSLWADRLRNEQFF. CDR3 bases: TGTGCCAGCAGTTTATGGGCGGACAGGTTAAGGAATGAGCAGTTCTTC. Full variable domain (remainder filled in from reference TRBV28 and TRBJ2-1): DVKVTQSSRYLVKRTGEKVFLECVQDMDHENMFWYRQDPGLGLRLIYFSYDVKMKEKGDIPEGYSVSREKKERFSLILESASTNQTSMYLCASSLWADRLRNEQFFGPGTRLTVL.

This chain joins TRBV27 and TRBJ1-6; a possible D gene is TRBD1 (6 bases). V dropped 5 bases and J dropped 7 bases, with 15 bases sitting between them. The CDR3 runs to 15 residues. CDR1 and CDR2 (germline): MNHEY, SMNVEV (reference sequence). The CDR3 nucleotides read TGTGCCAGCAGTCCCAAACAGGGCAAGAATTCACCCCTCCACTTT. Protein sequence: CASSPKQGKNSPLHF.

V is TRBV5-6 and J is TRBJ2-1; 8 bases agree with TRBD2. CDR3 length equals 14 residues. Germline V gives CDR1 SGHDT, CDR2 YYEEEE. J lost 12 bases, V lost 7 bases, and 15 bases had no gene match. DNA of the CDR3: TGTGCCAGCGGAAGCGGGGGCCCCTCCTCGGCGCAGTTCTTC. Protein sequence: CASGSGGPSSAQFF.

About this clone: The same CDR3 is also encoded by other DNA sequences in this sample. The J gene is TRBJ1-2, the V gene TRBV5-4, with TRBD1 as a possible D gene (6 bases). The V end was cut by 0 bases, the J end by 7 bases, with 16 bases between. The CDR3 length is 15 residues. Germline CDR1 reads SGHNT; CDR2 reads YYREEE (reference sequence). CDR3 coding DNA: TGTGCCAGCAGCTTGGCGGGAGGGGGAGCGGGTGGCTACACCTTC. Its protein product is CASSLAGGGAGGYTF.

The chain couples TRBV6-5 to TRBJ1-2, with D tentatively TRBD1 (6 bases). Germline values: CDR1 MNHEY, CDR2 SVGAGI. The CDR3 extends over 13 amino acids. V dropped 6 bases and J dropped 6 bases, with 14 bases sitting between them. CDR3 loop: CASRRDTVDGYTF. As DNA, the CDR3 is TGTGCCAGCAGAAGGGACACCGTAGATGGCTACACCTTC.

In this sample, this clone turned up a few times. V is TRBV4-3 and J is TRBJ1-6, with TRBD1 as a possible D gene (5 bases). Trimming cost V 0 bases and J 9 bases, with 15 bases left between them. This CDR3 region has 16 residues. Germline values: CDR1 LGHNA, CDR2 YSLEER. CDR3 in amino acids: CASSQDLGGRGSPLHF. CDR3 DNA: TGCGCCAGCAGCCAAGATCTAGGTGGGAGGGGTTCACCCCTCCACTTT.

The chain links TRBV5-6 to TRBJ2-7, with 9 bases identical to TRBD1. Trimming removed 2 bases from V and 3 bases from J; junction bases left unmatched: 3. Germline values: CDR1 SGHDT, CDR2 YYEEEE. The CDR3 length is 14 residues. The CDR3 here is CASSFGTGIYEQYF. The CDR3, as DNA: TGTGCCAGCAGCTTCGGGACAGGGATCTACGAGCAGTACTTC. Filled out from reference TRBV5-6 and TRBJ2-7, the complete variable domain reads DAGVTQSPTHLIKTRGQQVTLRCSPKSGHDTVSWYQQALGQGPQFIFQYYEEEERQRGNFPDRFSGHQFPNYSSELNVNALLLGDSALYLCASSFGTGIYEQYFGPGTRLTVT.

The chain couples TRBV2 to TRBJ2-7; D is possibly TRBD2 (6 bases). The germline V gene encodes CDR1 SNHLY and CDR2 FYNNEI. V shed 1 base and J shed 3 bases, with 13 bases lying between them. The CDR3 has 15 residues. Written as DNA, the CDR3 is TGTGCCAGCAGTGAAGAGGGAGGAGACGTCTACGAGCAGTACTTC. It specifies CASSEEGGDVYEQYF.

The chain recombines TRBV10-1 with TRBJ2-1; 8 nucleotides align to TRBD2. The germline V gene encodes CDR1 WNHNN and CDR2 SYGVQD (reference sequence). Germline trimming cut 1 base from V and 9 bases from J; bases unmatched to any gene: 8. The CDR3 totals 15 residues. The CDR3 region has the DNA TGCGCCAGCAGTGAGTGGTCGGGGGGGGCGAGTGAGCAGTTCTTC. Its translation: CASSEWSGGASEQFF.

The chain couples TRBV28 to TRBJ2-7, with D maybe TRBD1 (5 bases). Germline V CDR1 and CDR2: MDHEN, SYDVKM. The V end was cut by 4 bases, the J end by 2 bases, with 6 bases between. The CDR3 is made up of 12 amino acids. As DNA, the CDR3 is TGTGCCAGCAGTTCAGGGACCTACGAGCAGTACTTC. Translation gives CASSSGTYEQYF.

This chain connects TRBV4-3 to TRBJ1-2; TRBD1 matches 10 bases. The CDR3 spans 17 residues. Germline CDR1 and CDR2: LGHNA and YSLEER. The trim removed 4 bases at V and 4 bases at J, leaving 12 bases unmatched. In DNA, the CDR3 is TGCGCCAGCAGCCCGACAACAGGGACAGGGGTTGGCTATGGCTACACCTTC. This encodes CASSPTTGTGVGYGYTF.

This clone was observed a handful of times. The genes are TRBV11-2 and TRBJ1-2, with 7 bases that match TRBD1. CDR1 and CDR2 (germline): SGHAT, FQNNGV. The CDR3 covers 15 residues. V was clipped by 1 base and J by 5 bases; unmatched bases: 7. CDR3 nucleotides: TGTGCCAGCAGCTTAGGAGGGGACAGCGGATATGGCTACACCTTC. Translated, it gives CASSLGGDSGYGYTF.

Only a few counts were recorded for this clone. The chain is built from TRBV13 and TRBJ1-1, with D hard to call. Germline V lookup: CDR1 PRHDT, CDR2 FYEKMQ (reference sequence). Trimming left V 2 bases short and J 0 bases short, with 10 bases between. The length of the CDR3 is 15 residues. The CDR3 loop reads CASSLRRIMNTEAFF. CDR3 coding DNA: TGTGCCAGCAGCTTACGGCGGATTATGAACACTGAAGCTTTCTTT.

The V and J genes are TRBV7-2 and TRBJ2-1; 8 bases are a match to TRBD1. CDR1 is SGHTA and CDR2 is FQGNSA in the germline V gene. V lost 6 bases to trimming and J lost 3 bases; unmatched junction nucleotides: 7. The CDR3 consists of 15 residues. This chain's CDR3 is CASRPPGTGYNEQFF. As DNA, the CDR3 is TGTGCCAGCAGGCCCCCCGGGACAGGCTACAATGAGCAGTTCTTC.

V is TRBV29-1 and J is TRBJ1-1; TRBD1 is a possible D gene (6 bases). The CDR3 length is 13 residues. Germline values: CDR1 SQVTM, CDR2 ANQGSEA. Trimming stripped 1 base from V and 6 bases from J, with 12 bases between. The CDR3 loop reads CSVEGQGKAEAFF. CDR3 nucleotide sequence: TGCAGCGTTGAAGGTCAGGGGAAGGCTGAAGCTTTCTTT. Looking up the rest from reference TRBV29-1 and TRBJ1-1 gives the full variable domain: SAVISQKPSRDICQRGTSLTIQCQVDSQVTMMFWYRQQPGQSLTLIATANQGSEATYESGFVIDKFPISRPNLTFSTLTVSNMSPEDSSIYLCSVEGQGKAEAFFGQGTRLTVV.

This chain connects TRBV4-1 to TRBJ2-7, with D maybe TRBD1 (7 bases). The V gene's germline CDR1 is MGHRA and CDR2 YSYEKL. V was shortened by 0 bases and J by 4 bases, with 13 bases between the two germline ends. CDR3 size: 15 residues. The DNA for the CDR3 is TGCGCCAGCAGCCAAGATTTGCAGGGGGGATACGAGCAGTACTTC. It specifies CASSQDLQGGYEQYF.

The chain couples TRBV4-1 to TRBJ2-7, with D tentatively TRBD2 (7 bases). Trimming took 1 base from V and 4 from J, leaving 14 bases between them. CDR1 and CDR2 from the germline V gene are MGHRA and YSYEKL. CDR3 size: 15 residues. CDR3 sequence (DNA): TGCGCCAGCAGCCAAGCCCAGAGGGGGGGGTACGAGCAGTACTTC. Its protein is CASSQAQRGGYEQYF.

The rearrangement joins TRBV5-6 to TRBJ1-5, with 7 bases that match TRBD1. Germline V lookup: CDR1 SGHDT, CDR2 YYEEEE. The junction had 6 bases not matched to a gene; V was cut back by 0 bases and J by 0 bases. This CDR3 has 17 residues. Here the CDR3 DNA reads TGTGCCAGCAGCTTGGGGCAGGGGGGATATAGCAATCAGCCCCAGCATTTT. It translates to CASSLGQGGYSNQPQHF. Based on the CDR3 plus reference TRBV5-6 and TRBJ1-5, the full variable domain is DAGVTQSPTHLIKTRGQQVTLRCSPKSGHDTVSWYQQALGQGPQFIFQYYEEEERQRGNFPDRFSGHQFPNYSSELNVNALLLGDSALYLCASSLGQGGYSNQPQHFGDGTRLSIL.